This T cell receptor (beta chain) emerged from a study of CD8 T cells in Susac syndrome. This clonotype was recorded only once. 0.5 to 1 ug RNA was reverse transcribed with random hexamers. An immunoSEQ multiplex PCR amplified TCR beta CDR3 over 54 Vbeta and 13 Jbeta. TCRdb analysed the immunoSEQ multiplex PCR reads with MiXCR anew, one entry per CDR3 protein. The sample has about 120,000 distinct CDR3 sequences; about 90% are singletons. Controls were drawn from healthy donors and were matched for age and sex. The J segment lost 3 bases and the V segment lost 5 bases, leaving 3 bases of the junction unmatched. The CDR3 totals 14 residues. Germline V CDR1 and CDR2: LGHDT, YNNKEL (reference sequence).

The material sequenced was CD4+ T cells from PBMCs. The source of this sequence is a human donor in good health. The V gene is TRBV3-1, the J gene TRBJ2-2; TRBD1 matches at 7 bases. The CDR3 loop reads CASSVTGYTGELFF. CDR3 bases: TGTGCCAGCAGCGTGACAGGGTACACCGGGGAGCTGTTTTTT.